This section outlines one T cell receptor (beta chain) sequence together with its context. This clonotype was seen only a few times. The specificity of this receptor is unknown. No base-level quality is on record; no much larger clone is a single base apart. Interpreted using the paper, the time point label stands for: persistent/refractory GD, antithyroid drugs over 5 years with positive TRAb. RNA was extracted from PBMCs in TRIzol for both TCR sequencing and RNA sequencing. Graves' disease was diagnosed according to American Thyroid Association guidelines. The patients came from an endocrinology department in Xi'an, China. From each patient, 7.5 to 10 milliliters of peripheral blood was collected into an EDTA anticoagulant tube. Ficoll Paque Plus density gradient separation was used to isolate PBMCs, and no additional T cell sorting was done. An Agilent 2100 Bioanalyzer and agarose gel were used to assess RNA quality, and a NanoDrop 2000 was used to measure RNA concentration.

The library was generated by multiplex PCR. TCRdb records Illumina HiSeq 4000 as the sequencer. To build TCR beta libraries, CDR3 regions were amplified by Arm-PCR using iRepertoire HTBI primers. PCR products were gel purified before sequencing. In the original analysis: A total of 62 TRBV and 14 TRBJ segments were identified across samples and were used for gene usage analysis of CDR3 amino acid clonotypes. COPE and FqMerger were used to merge filtered high-quality paired reads into contigs. Contigs were aligned with BLAST to IMGT TRBV, TRBD and TRBJ reference genes, and CDR3 was defined per IMGT. Any clonotype with a frequency above 0.1% was classified as a highly expanded clone. Shannon entropy was used to measure repertoire diversity, and the Gini coefficient was used to measure V-J evenness. Public clonotypes were defined as clonotypes shared by more than one individual. The public sequencing data were trimmed at Q25 with fastp and processed into clonotypes with MiXCR by TCRdb, which kept only in-frame beta chains. Duplicate CDR3 protein sequences are folded into a single record with the most common DNA and genes. The V and J calls come from TCRdb's annotation, not from the publication. Counted in this sample were 400,000 to 450,000 distinct CDR3 sequences; about 20% of them appeared once. The ten largest make up approximately 25% of the sample.

The CDR3, from cysteine to phenylalanine, totals 12 residues. Of the read, only the CDR3 DNA is kept; its 36 bases are in frame from base 1. V gives up 8 bases and J gives up 4 bases, and the segment between their germline ends measures 8 bases. From a lookup of the germline V gene (reference sequence), CDR1 and CDR2 are SEHNR and FQNEAQ. This record comes from a study of regulatory T cells in long-lasting Graves disease (dated by TCRdb to the early 2020s). As for the study more broadly: Persistent Graves' disease was defined as antithyroid drug treatment for over 5 years with persistently positive TSH receptor autoantibodies. TCR sequencing covered some 13 persistent and roughly 20 newly diagnosed Graves' disease patients, 33 samples in total. Antithyroid drugs had been taken for approximately 10 years on average by persistent Graves' disease patients in the clinical cohort. The study took place in China and was registered as a clinical trial. Peripheral blood TCR sequencing and RNA sequencing compared persistent Graves' disease patients with newly diagnosed Graves' disease patients.

General findings and caveats noted by the study authors: Sequencing and analysis were limited to the TCR beta chain. The authors acknowledged the small sample size as a limitation that may reduce accuracy. Patients with persistent disease shared more public clonotypes (about 2,500) than newly diagnosed patients did (966). Only peripheral blood was studied, because thyroid tissue, the primary lesion, was inaccessible. Lower TCR Shannon entropy and fewer highly expanded clones were observed in persistent Graves' disease patients than in newly diagnosed patients, which suggested clonal expansion. Persistent disease showed preferential use of TRBV28, TRBJ1-2 and TRBJ2-5, whereas newly diagnosed disease favored TRBV20-1 and TRBJ2-1.

The sample here was peripheral blood mononuclear cells (PBMCs), taken when the disease was refractory, from a patient treated with antithyroid drugs. This chain is built from TRBV7-9 and TRBJ2-2, with the D call perhaps TRBD1 or TRBD2, each one matching 5 bases. The TCR originated in a female donor with Graves disease. The sequence in DNA is TGTGCCAGCTTTGGGGGCACCGGGGAGCTGTTTTTT. Its translation reads: CASFGGTGELFF.